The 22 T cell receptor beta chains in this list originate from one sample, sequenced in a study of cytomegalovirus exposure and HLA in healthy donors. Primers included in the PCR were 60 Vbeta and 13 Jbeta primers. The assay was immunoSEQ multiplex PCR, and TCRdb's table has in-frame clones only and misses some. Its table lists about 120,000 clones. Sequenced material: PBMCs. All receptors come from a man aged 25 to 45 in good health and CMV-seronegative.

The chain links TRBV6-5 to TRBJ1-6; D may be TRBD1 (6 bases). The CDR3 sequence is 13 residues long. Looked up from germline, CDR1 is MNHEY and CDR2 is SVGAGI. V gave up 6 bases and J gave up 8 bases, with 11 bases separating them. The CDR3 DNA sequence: TGTGCCAGCAGAACCAACAGGGATTCACCCCTCCACTTT. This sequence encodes CASRTNRDSPLHF.

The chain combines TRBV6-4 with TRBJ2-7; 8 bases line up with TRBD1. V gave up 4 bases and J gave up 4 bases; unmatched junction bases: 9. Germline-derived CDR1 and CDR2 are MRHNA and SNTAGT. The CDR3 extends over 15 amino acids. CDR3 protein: CASSVQTGEYYEQYF. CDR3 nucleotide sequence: TGTGCCAGCAGTGTACAGACAGGGGAATATTACGAGCAGTACTTC.

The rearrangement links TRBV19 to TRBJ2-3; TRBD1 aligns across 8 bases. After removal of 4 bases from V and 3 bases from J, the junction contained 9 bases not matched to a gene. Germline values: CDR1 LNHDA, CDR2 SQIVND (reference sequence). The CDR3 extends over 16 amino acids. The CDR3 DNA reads TGTGCCAGTAGTACTCCCGACAGGGGCATAACAGATACGCAGTATTTT. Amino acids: CASSTPDRGITDTQYF.

DNA for the CDR3: TGCGCCAGCAGCGACCAGATGACGGGGGGGCAGGAGACCCAGTACTTC. This encodes CASSDQMTGGQETQYF. The chain couples TRBV5-1 to TRBJ2-5; TRBD2 matches at 8 bases. Germline CDR1 is SGHRS and CDR2 is YFSETQ. The V segment lost 4 bases and the J segment 5 bases; nucleotides outside the gene matches: 13. The CDR3 contains 16 residues.

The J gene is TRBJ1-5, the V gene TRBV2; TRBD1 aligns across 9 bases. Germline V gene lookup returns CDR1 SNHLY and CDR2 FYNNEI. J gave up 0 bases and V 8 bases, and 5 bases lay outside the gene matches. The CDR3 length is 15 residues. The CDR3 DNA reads TGTGCCAGCGGGGGGGACAGGGCTAGCAATCAGCCCCAGCATTTT. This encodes CASGGDRASNQPQHF.

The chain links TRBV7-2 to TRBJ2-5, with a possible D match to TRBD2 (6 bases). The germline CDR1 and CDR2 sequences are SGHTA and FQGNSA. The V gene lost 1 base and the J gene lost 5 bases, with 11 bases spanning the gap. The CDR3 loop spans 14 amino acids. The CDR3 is CASSLGASVETQYF. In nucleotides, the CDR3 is TGTGCCAGCAGCTTAGGCGCTAGCGTGGAGACCCAGTACTTC. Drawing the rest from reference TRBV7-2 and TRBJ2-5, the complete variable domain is GAGVSQSPSNKVTEKGKDVELRCDPISGHTALYWYRQSLGQGLEFLIYFQGNSAPDKSGLPSDRFSAERTGGSVSTLTIQRTQQEDSAVYLCASSLGASVETQYFGPGTRLLVL.

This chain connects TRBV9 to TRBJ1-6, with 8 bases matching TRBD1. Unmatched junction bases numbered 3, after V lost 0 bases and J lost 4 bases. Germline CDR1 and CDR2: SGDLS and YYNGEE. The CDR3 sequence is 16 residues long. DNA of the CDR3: TGTGCCAGCAGCGTAGGTTGGGACAGGTATAATTCACCCCTCCACTTT. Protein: CASSVGWDRYNSPLHF.

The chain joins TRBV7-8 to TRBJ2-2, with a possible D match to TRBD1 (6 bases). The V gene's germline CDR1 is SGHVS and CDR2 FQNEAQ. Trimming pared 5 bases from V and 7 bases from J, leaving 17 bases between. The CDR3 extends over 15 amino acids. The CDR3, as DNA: TGTGCCAGCAGCGTCGCCAACAGGGAACACGGGGAGCTGTTTTTT. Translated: CASSVANREHGELFF. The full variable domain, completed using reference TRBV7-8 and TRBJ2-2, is GAGVSQSPRYKVAKRGQDVALRCDPISGHVSLFWYQQALGQGPEFLTYFQNEAQLDKSGLPSDRFFAERPEGSVSTLKIQRTQQEDSAVYLCASSVANREHGELFFGEGSRLTVL.

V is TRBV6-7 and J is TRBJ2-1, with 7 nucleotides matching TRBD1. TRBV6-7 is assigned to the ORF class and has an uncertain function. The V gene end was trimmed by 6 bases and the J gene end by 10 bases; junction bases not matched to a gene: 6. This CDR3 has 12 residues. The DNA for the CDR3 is TGTGCCAGCAGAAAACAGGGGTACGAGCAGTTCTTC. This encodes CASRKQGYEQFF.

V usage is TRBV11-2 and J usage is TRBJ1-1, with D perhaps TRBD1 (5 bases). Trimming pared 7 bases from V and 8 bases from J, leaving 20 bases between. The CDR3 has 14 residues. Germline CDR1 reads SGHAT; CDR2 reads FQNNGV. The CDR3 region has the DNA TGTGCCAGCACCCCAAACCGGGGGAGTGGAGAAGCTTTCTTT. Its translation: CASTPNRGSGEAFF.

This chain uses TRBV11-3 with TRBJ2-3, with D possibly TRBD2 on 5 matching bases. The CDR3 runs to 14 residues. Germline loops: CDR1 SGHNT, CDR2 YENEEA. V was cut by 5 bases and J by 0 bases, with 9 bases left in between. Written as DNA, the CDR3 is TGTGCCAGCAGCCCTGGACTGAGCACAGATACGCAGTATTTT. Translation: CASSPGLSTDTQYF.

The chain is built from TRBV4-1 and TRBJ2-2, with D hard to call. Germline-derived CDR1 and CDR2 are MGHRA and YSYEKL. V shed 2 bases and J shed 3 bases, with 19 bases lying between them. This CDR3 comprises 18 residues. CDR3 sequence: CASSQPPPGTRDTGELFF. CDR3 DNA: TGCGCCAGCAGCCAACCTCCCCCGGGTACCCGGGACACCGGGGAGCTGTTTTTT.

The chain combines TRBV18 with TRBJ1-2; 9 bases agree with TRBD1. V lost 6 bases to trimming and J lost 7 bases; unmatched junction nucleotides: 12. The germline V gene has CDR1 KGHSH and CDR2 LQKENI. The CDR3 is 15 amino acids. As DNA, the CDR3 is TGTGCCAGCTCGCGGCCCCCCGGACAGGGGTTTGGCTACACCTTC. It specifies CASSRPPGQGFGYTF.

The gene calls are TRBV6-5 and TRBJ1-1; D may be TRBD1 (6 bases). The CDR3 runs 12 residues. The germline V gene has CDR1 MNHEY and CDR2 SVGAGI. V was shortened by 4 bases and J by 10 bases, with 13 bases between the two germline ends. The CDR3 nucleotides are TGTGCCAGCAGTTCCACAGGGTGGAGAGCTTTCTTT. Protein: CASSSTGWRAFF.

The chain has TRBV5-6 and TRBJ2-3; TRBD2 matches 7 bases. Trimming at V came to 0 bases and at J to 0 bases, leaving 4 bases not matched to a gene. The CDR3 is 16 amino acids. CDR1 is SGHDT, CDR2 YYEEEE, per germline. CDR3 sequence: CASSLAASGSTDTQYF. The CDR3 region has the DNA TGTGCCAGCAGCTTGGCCGCTAGCGGAAGCACAGATACGCAGTATTTT.

CDR3 loop: CASEGGGGLYEQYF. Written as DNA, the CDR3 is TGCGCCAGCGAGGGGGGCGGGGGCCTTTACGAGCAGTACTTC. The chain recombines TRBV10-2 with TRBJ2-7; a weak D match, TRBD2 (7 bases). The CDR3 length is 14 residues. The germline gives CDR1 WSHSY, CDR2 SAAADI. Trimming cost V 8 bases and J 4 bases, with 18 bases left between them.

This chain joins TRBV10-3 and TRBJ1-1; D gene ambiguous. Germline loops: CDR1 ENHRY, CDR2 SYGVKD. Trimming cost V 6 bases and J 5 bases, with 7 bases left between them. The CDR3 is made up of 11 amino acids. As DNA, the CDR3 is TGTGCCATCAGATCGGAGACTGAAGCTTTCTTT. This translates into CAIRSETEAFF.

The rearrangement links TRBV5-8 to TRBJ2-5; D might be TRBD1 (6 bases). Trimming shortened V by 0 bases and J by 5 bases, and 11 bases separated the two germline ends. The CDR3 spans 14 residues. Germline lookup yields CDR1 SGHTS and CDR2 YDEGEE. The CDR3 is CASSLDRVTETQYF. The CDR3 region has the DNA TGTGCCAGCAGCTTGGACAGGGTAACGGAGACCCAGTACTTC.

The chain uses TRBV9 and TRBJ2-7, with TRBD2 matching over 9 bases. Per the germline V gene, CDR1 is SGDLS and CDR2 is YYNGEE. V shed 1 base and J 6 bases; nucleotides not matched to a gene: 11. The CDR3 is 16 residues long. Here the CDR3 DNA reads TGTGCCAGCAGCGTACTCCCTAGCGGGGAGGTTGTCGAGCAGTACTTC. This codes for CASSVLPSGEVVEQYF.

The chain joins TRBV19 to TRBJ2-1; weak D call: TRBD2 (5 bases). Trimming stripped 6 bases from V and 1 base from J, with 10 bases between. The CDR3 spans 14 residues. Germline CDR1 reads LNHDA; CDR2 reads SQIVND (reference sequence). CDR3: CASSLGESYNEQFF. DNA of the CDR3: TGTGCCAGTAGCCTCGGGGAGTCCTACAATGAGCAGTTCTTC.

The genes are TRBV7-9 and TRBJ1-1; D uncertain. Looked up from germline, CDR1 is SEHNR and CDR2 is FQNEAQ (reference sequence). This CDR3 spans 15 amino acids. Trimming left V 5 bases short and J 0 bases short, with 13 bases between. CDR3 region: CASSPRPVMNTEAFF. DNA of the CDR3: TGTGCCAGCAGCCCTAGACCGGTCATGAACACTGAAGCTTTCTTT. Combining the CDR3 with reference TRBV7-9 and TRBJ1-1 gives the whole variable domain DTGVSQNPRHKITKRGQNVTFRCDPISEHNRLYWYRQTLGQGPEFLTYFQNEAQLEKSRLLSDRFSAERPKGSFSTLEIQRTEQGDSAMYLCASSPRPVMNTEAFFGQGTRLTVV.

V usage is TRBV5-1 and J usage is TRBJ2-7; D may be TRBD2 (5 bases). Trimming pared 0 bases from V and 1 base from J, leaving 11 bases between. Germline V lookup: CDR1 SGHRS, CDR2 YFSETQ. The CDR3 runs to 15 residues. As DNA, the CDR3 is TGCGCCAGCAGCTTGGGGGGAGATGTTTCCTACGAGCAGTACTTC. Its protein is CASSLGGDVSYEQYF. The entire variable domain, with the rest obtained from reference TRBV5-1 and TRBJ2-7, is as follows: KAGVTQTPRYLIKTRGQQVTLSCSPISGHRSVSWYQQTPGQGLQFLFEYFSETQRNKGNFPGRFSGRQFSNSRSEMNVSTLELGDSALYLCASSLGGDVSYEQYFGPGTRLTVT.